These 19 T cell receptor beta chains were all obtained from the same sample, sequenced in a study of technical replicates of blood from a few donors (dated by TCRdb to about 2017). The library was produced with the immunoSEQ multiplex PCR assay. Here the immuneACCESS table is served through TCRdb, limited to in-frame sequences with V and J called. Missing clones are a known gap in these copies; in checked studies unresolved V genes cover under half, and the rest lacks a known reason. Counted in this sample were roughly 12,000 clones; almost 95% of them appeared once. The ten largest clones capture 7.6% of the sample. Sequenced: PBMCs. The receptors shown here come from a human donor in good health.

The chain carries TRBV7-6 and TRBJ2-3, with D unclear. This CDR3 region has 12 residues. Per germline, CDR1 SGHVS and CDR2 FNYEAQ. Deletions cut 5 bases from V and 5 bases from J, with 8 bases between. The CDR3 DNA is TGTGCCAGCAGCCACTACTTAGATACGCAGTATTTT. This codes for CASSHYLDTQYF.

This chain connects TRBV30 to TRBJ1-2; tentative D call: TRBD1 (5 bases). The V gene's germline CDR1 is GTSNPN and CDR2 SVGIG (reference sequence). V dropped 5 bases and J dropped 4 bases, with 8 bases sitting between them. The CDR3 is 11 residues long. Written as DNA, the CDR3 is TGTGCCTGGGCGGGACTCTATGGCTACACCTTC. It codes for CAWAGLYGYTF.

V gene TRBV19 combines with J gene TRBJ2-5; 7 nucleotides match TRBD1. V lost 5 bases, J lost 1 base, and 1 base stayed unmatched. This CDR3 is 13 amino acids long. CDR1 is LNHDA, CDR2 SQIVND, per germline (reference sequence). The CDR3 region has the DNA TGTGCCAGTAGTGGGACAGTCCAAGAGACCCAGTACTTC. Its protein is CASSGTVQETQYF.

The chain recombines TRBV7-8 with TRBJ1-1; a possible D gene is TRBD1 (5 bases). Germline V gene lookup returns CDR1 SGHVS and CDR2 FQNEAQ. The CDR3 extends over 15 amino acids. Trimming took 0 bases from V and 7 from J, leaving 15 bases between them. The CDR3 is CASSLAANRRGEAFF. The CDR3 DNA sequence: TGTGCCAGCAGCTTAGCCGCAAACAGGAGGGGTGAAGCTTTCTTT.

J is TRBJ2-7 and V is TRBV6-5; 7 bases align to TRBD2. This CDR3 contains 12 residues. V was pared by 4 bases and J by 4 bases, with 1 base of the junction left unmatched. Germline V gene lookup returns CDR1 MNHEY and CDR2 SVGAGI. CDR3 protein: CASSLGGYEQYF. CDR3 nucleotide sequence: TGTGCCAGCAGTTTGGGGGGGTACGAGCAGTACTTC.

V is TRBV10-3 and J is TRBJ2-1; 8 bases map to TRBD2. The CDR3 contains 15 residues. Germline assignment: CDR1 ENHRY and CDR2 SYGVKD. The V segment lost 10 bases and the J segment 8 bases; nucleotides outside the gene matches: 16. CDR3 residues: CATSRQRESGDEQFF. CDR3 bases: TGTGCCACCTCCCGCCAGCGGGAGAGTGGCGATGAGCAGTTCTTC.

This clone is labeled as large (0.1 to 1%). The V gene is TRBV5-6, the J gene TRBJ2-1; TRBD1 aligns across 10 bases. J was trimmed by 4 bases and V by 0 bases; bases with no gene match: 1. This CDR3 spans 15 amino acids. The germline CDR1 and CDR2 sequences are SGHDT and YYEEEE. The CDR3 reads CASSLGDRGYNEQFF. In DNA form, the CDR3 reads TGTGCCAGCAGCTTGGGGGACAGGGGATACAATGAGCAGTTCTTC.

This sequence joins TRBV14 and TRBJ2-2; possibly TRBD2 for D (5 bases). The CDR3 spans 14 residues. Trimming removed 3 bases at V and 4 bases at J, with 9 bases between. Germline V gene lookup returns CDR1 SGHDN and CDR2 FVKESK. Here the CDR3 reads CASSQEVGTGELFF. CDR3 bases: TGTGCCAGCAGCCAGGAGGTGGGCACCGGGGAGCTGTTTTTT.

This rearrangement joins TRBV5-1 to TRBJ2-3, with 13 bases lining up with TRBD2. Germline lookup yields CDR1 SGHRS and CDR2 YFSETQ. CDR3 length equals 16 residues. V trimming: 0 bases; J trimming: 3 bases; junction bases outside the gene matches: 1. The CDR3 sequence: CASSLGTSGRTDTQYF. CDR3 DNA sequence: TGCGCCAGCAGCTTGGGGACTAGCGGGAGAACAGATACGCAGTATTTT. Using reference TRBV5-1 and TRBJ2-3 for the parts outside the CDR3, the full variable domain is KAGVTQTPRYLIKTRGQQVTLSCSPISGHRSVSWYQQTPGQGLQFLFEYFSETQRNKGNFPGRFSGRQFSNSRSEMNVSTLELGDSALYLCASSLGTSGRTDTQYFGPGTRLTVL.

This sequence joins TRBV18 and TRBJ2-1; 9 nucleotides match TRBD1. With V trimmed by 0 bases and J by 7 bases, 4 bases remained unmatched. The CDR3 has 15 amino acids. In germline, CDR1 is KGHSH, CDR2 LQKENI. This CDR3 reads CASSPPGTGLNEQFF. The CDR3 DNA sequence: TGTGCCAGCTCACCACCCGGGACAGGGCTGAATGAGCAGTTCTTC.

The gene calls are TRBV5-4 and TRBJ2-3; 8 nucleotides line up with TRBD2. J lost 6 bases, V lost 4 bases, and 4 bases had no gene match. The germline V gene has CDR1 SGHNT and CDR2 YYREEE (reference sequence). The CDR3 has 13 residues. Here the CDR3 reads CASSPGGGDTQYF. In DNA, the CDR3 is TGTGCCAGCAGCCCGGGGGGGGGCGATACGCAGTATTTT.

The gene calls are TRBV25-1 and TRBJ2-3, with TRBD2 matching over 9 bases. Germline V gene sequence: CDR1 MGHDK, CDR2 SYGVNS. V gave up 1 base and J gave up 0 bases; unmatched junction bases: 8. The length of the CDR3 is 18 residues. The CDR3 region has the DNA TGTGCCAGCAGTGAATTCGTCGCTAGCGGGGCCAGCACAGATACGCAGTATTTT. Its protein product is CASSEFVASGASTDTQYF.

This rearrangement joins TRBV9 to TRBJ2-1, with D possibly matching TRBD2 (6 bases). Trimming took 4 bases from V and 5 from J, leaving 16 bases between them. This CDR3 comprises 15 residues. The germline V gene encodes CDR1 SGDLS and CDR2 YYNGEE. The chain's CDR3 is CASSSLTGVNNEQFF. The CDR3 DNA reads as TGTGCCAGCAGCAGTCTGACGGGAGTGAACAATGAGCAGTTCTTC.

V gene TRBV5-6 combines with J gene TRBJ2-4; a weak D match, TRBD2 (6 bases). V dropped 5 bases and J dropped 4 bases, with 13 bases sitting between them. CDR3 size: 14 residues. Germline CDR1 SGHDT, CDR2 YYEEEE. The CDR3 DNA reads as TGTGCCAGCAGTCTGCCGGGACTTAAAAACATTCAGTACTTC. It codes for CASSLPGLKNIQYF.

The genes are TRBV5-1 and TRBJ2-7; TRBD2 matches 7 bases. The J segment lost 3 bases and the V segment lost 4 bases, leaving 10 bases of the junction unmatched. The V gene's germline CDR1 is SGHRS and CDR2 YFSETQ. This CDR3 has 15 amino acids. The CDR3 loop is CASSPPSGGNYEQYF. The CDR3 nucleotides read TGCGCCAGCAGCCCTCCCTCCGGGGGGAACTACGAGCAGTACTTC.

The chain is built from TRBV7-8 and TRBJ2-1, with TRBD2 identical over 11 bases. V was clipped by 4 bases and J by 5 bases; unmatched bases: 4. The CDR3 loop spans 15 amino acids. Germline V gene data show CDR1 as SGHVS and CDR2 as FQNEAQ. CDR3 protein: CASSSGTSGDNEQFF. The CDR3 DNA is TGTGCCAGCAGCTCAGGGACTAGCGGAGACAATGAGCAGTTCTTC.

As to this clone: The junction does not match germline at one end; this may be a read error. The rearrangement joins TRBV27 to TRBJ1-5, with D unresolved. CDR3 length equals 12 residues. Germline V gene sequence: CDR1 MNHEY, CDR2 SMNVEV (reference sequence). Here the CDR3 reads CASSPHNRPQHF. In DNA, the CDR3 is TGTGCCAGCAGTCCCCACAATCGGCCCCAGCATTTT.

The V call is TRBV10-3, the J call TRBJ2-3, with a tentative D call TRBD2 (6 bases). Germline V gives CDR1 ENHRY, CDR2 SYGVKD. The CDR3 totals 17 residues. V was clipped by 4 bases and J by 2 bases, with 19 bases between them. The CDR3 here is CAISAGSGGAVTDTQYF. In DNA, the CDR3 is TGTGCCATCAGTGCGGGATCTGGCGGGGCGGTCACAGATACGCAGTATTTT.

This chain links TRBV28 with TRBJ2-7; TRBD1 aligns across 7 bases. Germline assignment: CDR1 MDHEN and CDR2 SYDVKM. The length of the CDR3 is 13 residues. Trimming took 6 bases from V and 6 from J; bases not matched to a gene: 8. DNA for the CDR3: TGTGCCAGCAGGTCTTTAAACAGGGGCGAGCAGTACTTC. This sequence encodes CASRSLNRGEQYF.